Following are 9 T cell receptor beta chains from one sample sequenced in a study of blood T cells in healthy people across ages. Alongside a J-beta primer mix, a sample-barcoded 5' primer served in a second PCR lasting roughly 7 to 11 cycles. Via MiXCR, TCRdb re-called the 5' RACE reads, giving one row per CDR3 protein. The table records hundreds of thousands of distinct CDR3 sequences, 25% to 35% of them present only once. Source material: blood. The receptors were sampled from a woman aged 80 or older in good health.

Regarding this clonotype: A much larger clone lies one base from this, so it may be a read error. CDR3 nucleotide sequence: TGTGCCAGCAGTCAGGGACCCGCGCCCTACAATGAGCAGTACTTC. Translated: CASSQGPAPYNEQYF. The chain carries TRBV6-2 or TRBV6-3 and TRBJ2-1, with D perhaps TRBD1 or TRBD2 (5 bases each). TRBJ2-7 explains the end of the DNA better; the J call may be wrong. From germline, CDR1 is MNHEY and CDR2 SVGEGT. The CDR3 totals 15 residues.

On this clonotype itself: At one end the junction does not follow the germline gene, possibly because of a read error. This chain connects TRBV5-5 to TRBJ2-2; the D gene is possibly TRBD1 (5 bases). CDR1 SGHKS and CDR2 YYEKEE come from the germline V gene (reference sequence). The CDR3 extends over 13 amino acids. The chain's CDR3 is CAGSFPTVELLFF. The CDR3 coding sequence is TGTGCCGGCAGCTTCCCGACAGTCGAGCTGCTGTTTTTT.

Notes on this clonotype: It may be a read error: a sequence one base away is much more abundant. The CDR3: CASSRGILSSYNEQYF. In nucleotides, the CDR3 is TGTGCCAGCAGTCGAGGAATCCTCAGCTCCTACAATGAGCAGTACTTC. This rearrangement joins TRBV6-2 or TRBV6-3 to TRBJ2-1; D call uncertain. The J call may be wrong; the DNA end is better matched by TRBJ2-7. Looked up from germline, CDR1 is MNHEY and CDR2 is SVGEGT. The CDR3 is made up of 16 amino acids.

This clonotype was recorded a few times. The chain carries TRBV2 and TRBJ2-3; 7 positions match TRBD2. The CDR3 consists of 16 residues. Trimming cost V 6 bases and J 6 bases; bases outside gene matches: 15. Germline V gene data show CDR1 as SNHLY and CDR2 as FYNNEI. The DNA of the CDR3 is TGTGCCAGCAGCGAGTCCGGACTAGGGACGTGGGATACGCAGTATTTT. As protein: CASSESGLGTWDTQYF.

This clonotype has more than one count but fewer than ten. The gene calls are TRBV7-8 and TRBJ1-4; 9 positions agree with TRBD1. Trimming removed 5 bases from V and 7 bases from J; junction bases left unmatched: 5. This CDR3 is 14 amino acids long. Looked up from germline, CDR1 is SGHVS and CDR2 is FQNEAQ. As DNA, the CDR3 is TGTGCCAGCAGCCGGGGGACAGGGATTGAAAAACTGTTTTTT. It codes for CASSRGTGIEKLFF.

This clonotype was recorded at least ten times. The chain employs TRBV5-1 and TRBJ2-7, with D perhaps assigned TRBD1 or TRBD2 (5 bases each). Germline CDR1 is SGHRS and CDR2 is YFSETQ. CDR3 size: 17 residues. Trimming shortened V by 5 bases and J by 2 bases, and 23 bases separated the two germline ends. For the CDR3, the DNA is TGCGCCAGCAGGTTATCAATCCGGGACGGCCGTGCCTACGAGCAGTACTTC. It translates to CASRLSIRDGRAYEQYF.

This clonotype was detected ten times or more. The chain recombines TRBV5-1 with TRBJ2-3; D is unresolved. CDR1 SGHRS and CDR2 YFSETQ come from the germline V gene. Between the trimmed V and J ends, which lost 4 bases and 0 bases, there was a span of 12 bases. The CDR3 has 15 residues. The CDR3 loop is CASSPWGVSTDTQYF. The CDR3 DNA is TGCGCCAGCAGCCCGTGGGGTGTAAGCACAGATACGCAGTATTTT.

For this clonotype: Just one base apart from a much larger clone, this may be a read error. CDR3 region: CASSVTTSDGQYF. DNA of the CDR3: TGCGCCAGCAGCGTGACGACTAGCGACGGGCAGTACTTC. The rearrangement uses TRBV5-1 and TRBJ2-5; 8 bases fit TRBD2. Unmatched junction bases numbered 10, after V lost 4 bases and J lost 11 bases. Germline CDR1 is SGHRS and CDR2 is YFSETQ. The CDR3 sequence is 13 residues long. The full variable domain, rest sourced from reference TRBV5-1 and TRBJ2-5, is KAGVTQTPRYLIKTRGQQVTLSCSPISGHRSVSWYQQTPGQGLQFLFEYFSETQRNKGNFPGRFSGRQFSNSRSEMNVSTLELGDSALYLCASSVTTSDGQYFGPGTRLLVL.

The chain joins TRBV5-6 to TRBJ2-3; tentative D call: TRBD1 (5 bases). This CDR3 is built from 14 residues. The V gene lost 4 bases and the J gene lost 5 bases, with 14 bases spanning the gap. From germline, CDR1 is SGHDT and CDR2 YYEEEE. In nucleotides, the CDR3 is TGTGCCAGCAGCGAGAGAATAGGGGTAGATACGCAGTATTTT. Protein: CASSERIGVDTQYF. The variable domain in full, completed from reference TRBV5-6 and TRBJ2-3, reads DAGVTQSPTHLIKTRGQQVTLRCSPKSGHDTVSWYQQALGQGPQFIFQYYEEEERQRGNFPDRFSGHQFPNYSSELNVNALLLGDSALYLCASSERIGVDTQYFGPGTRLTVL.